This T cell receptor beta chain was sequenced for a study of blood T cells in healthy people across ages. General study findings and limits: With age, beta diversity per million T cells declined roughly linearly, significantly by 30 to 40. In these data, TCR beta diversity tracked strongly with naive T cell percentage. Unsorted PBMCs prevented conclusive naive versus antigen-experienced comparison.

Total RNA was isolated from each sample in quantities of at least 5 micrograms. Comments on this clonotype: Its antigen is not identified.

Sample-barcoded 5' priming and a J-beta primer mix drove a second PCR of about 6 to 12 cycles. TCRdb called the 5' RACE reads again in MiXCR, with one record for every CDR3 protein. The top ten clones hold 15% to 20% of a sample with under 1,000,000 distinct CDR3 sequences, roughly 46% of them seen once. The sequencing sample was made of blood. The source of this sequence is a man aged 80 or over in good health.

For the CDR3, the DNA is TGTGCCAGCAGCACCCAACTAGGAATCAATTACAATGAGCAGTACTTC. Translation: CASSTQLGINYNEQYF. The V and J genes are TRBV7-3 and TRBJ2-1, with a weak D call TRBD2 (5 bases). The end of the DNA aligns better with TRBJ2-7, so the J call may be wrong. CDR3 length: 16 residues. Germline-derived CDR1 and CDR2 are SGHTA and FQGTGA.